The present TCR beta chain was sequenced within a study of Graves' ophthalmopathy and Graves' hyperthyroidism. The overall study: The authors defined stable hyperthyroidism as no ophthalmopathy within 18 months of follow-up. Study-level findings and limits: The model achieved roughly 66% sensitivity and 72% to 85% specificity for ophthalmopathy progression.

Germline loops: CDR1 SNHLY, CDR2 FYNNEI. The CDR3 runs to 10 residues. Scientists amplified the TCR beta CDR3 regions from RNA transcripts. An opening RT-PCR round employed HTBI primers and preceded a second-round multiplex PCR. Each CDR3 protein is one row after TCRdb ran MiXCR on the multiplex PCR reads. The sample shows some 1.1 million distinct CDR3 sequences, 35% to 45% of them seen only once. Remarks on this clonotype: No antigen is known for it. Germline and junction disagree at one end, which may indicate a read error.

Newly diagnosed, the hyperthyroidism patients had under 2 months' duration and were aged 18 to 65. The specimen was peripheral blood or thyroid tissue (not recorded which). The chain couples TRBV2 to TRBJ1-2; 8 bases map to TRBD1. The origin of this receptor is an adult man with Graves' hyperthyroidism. CDR3 bases: TGTGCCAGCAGTGGACAGGGGCCCGTCTTC. It is translated as CASSGQGPVF.